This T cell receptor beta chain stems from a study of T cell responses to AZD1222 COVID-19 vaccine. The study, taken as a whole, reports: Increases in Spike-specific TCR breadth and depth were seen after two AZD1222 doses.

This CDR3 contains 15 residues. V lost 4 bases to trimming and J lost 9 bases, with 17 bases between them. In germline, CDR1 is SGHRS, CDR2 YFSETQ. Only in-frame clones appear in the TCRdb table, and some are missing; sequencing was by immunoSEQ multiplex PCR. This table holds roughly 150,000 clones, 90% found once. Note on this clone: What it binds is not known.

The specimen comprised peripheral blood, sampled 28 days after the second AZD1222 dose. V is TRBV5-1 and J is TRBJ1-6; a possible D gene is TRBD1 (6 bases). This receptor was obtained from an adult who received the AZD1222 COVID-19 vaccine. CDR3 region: CASSMSDRGGSPLHF. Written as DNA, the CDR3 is TGCGCCAGCAGCATGTCGGACAGAGGAGGTTCACCCCTCCACTTT.